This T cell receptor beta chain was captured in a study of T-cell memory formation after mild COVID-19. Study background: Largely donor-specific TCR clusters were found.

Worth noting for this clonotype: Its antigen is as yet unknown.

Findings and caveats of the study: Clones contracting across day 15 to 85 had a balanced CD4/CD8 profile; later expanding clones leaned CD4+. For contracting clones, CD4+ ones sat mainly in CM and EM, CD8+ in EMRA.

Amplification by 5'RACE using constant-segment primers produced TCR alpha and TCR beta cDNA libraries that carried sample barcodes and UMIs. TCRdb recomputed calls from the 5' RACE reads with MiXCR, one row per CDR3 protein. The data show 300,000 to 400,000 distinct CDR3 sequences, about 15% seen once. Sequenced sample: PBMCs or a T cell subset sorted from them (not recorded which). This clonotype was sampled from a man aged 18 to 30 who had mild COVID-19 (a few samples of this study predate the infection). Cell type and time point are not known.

CDR3 region: CASSREGETNEKLFF. The DNA of the CDR3 is TGCGCCAGCAGCCGAGAGGGGGAAACTAATGAAAAACTGTTTTTT. The chain has TRBV4-1 and TRBJ1-4, with D tentatively TRBD1 (6 bases). The CDR3 is 15 amino acids. Germline loops: CDR1 MGHRA, CDR2 YSYEKL. V gave up 4 bases and J gave up 1 base, with 10 bases separating them.